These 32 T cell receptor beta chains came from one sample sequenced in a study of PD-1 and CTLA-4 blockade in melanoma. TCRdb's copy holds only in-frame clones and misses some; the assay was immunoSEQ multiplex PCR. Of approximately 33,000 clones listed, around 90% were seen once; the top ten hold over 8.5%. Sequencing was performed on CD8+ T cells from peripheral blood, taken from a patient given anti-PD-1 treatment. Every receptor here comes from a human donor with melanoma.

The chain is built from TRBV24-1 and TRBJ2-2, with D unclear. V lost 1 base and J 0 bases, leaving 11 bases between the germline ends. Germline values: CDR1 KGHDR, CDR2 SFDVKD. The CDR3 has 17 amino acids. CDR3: CATSDFRQNANTGELFF. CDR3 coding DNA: TGTGCCACCAGTGATTTTCGGCAGAACGCGAACACCGGGGAGCTGTTTTTT.

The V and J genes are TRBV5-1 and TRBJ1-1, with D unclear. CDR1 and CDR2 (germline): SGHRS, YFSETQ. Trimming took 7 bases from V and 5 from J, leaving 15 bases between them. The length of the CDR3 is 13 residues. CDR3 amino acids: CASAPTETTEAFF. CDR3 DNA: TGCGCCAGCGCCCCGACGGAAACGACTGAAGCTTTCTTT.

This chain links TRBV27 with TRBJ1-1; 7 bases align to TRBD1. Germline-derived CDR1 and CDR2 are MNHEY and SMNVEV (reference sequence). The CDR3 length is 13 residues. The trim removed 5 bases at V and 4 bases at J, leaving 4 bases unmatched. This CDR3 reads CASSTTGATEAFF. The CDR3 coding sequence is TGTGCCAGCAGTACCACAGGGGCCACTGAAGCTTTCTTT.

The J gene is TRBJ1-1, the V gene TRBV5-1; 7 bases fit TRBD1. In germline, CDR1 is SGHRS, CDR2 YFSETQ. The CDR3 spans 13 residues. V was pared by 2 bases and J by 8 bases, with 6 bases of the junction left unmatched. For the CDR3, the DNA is TGCGCCAGCAGCTTCTATAGGGGGCCAGAAGCTTTCTTT. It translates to CASSFYRGPEAFF.

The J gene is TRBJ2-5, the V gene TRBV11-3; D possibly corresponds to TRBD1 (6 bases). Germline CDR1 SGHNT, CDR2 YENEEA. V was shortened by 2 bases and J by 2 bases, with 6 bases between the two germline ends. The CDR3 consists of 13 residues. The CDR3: CASSLRGQETQYF. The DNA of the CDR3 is TGTGCCAGCAGCTTAAGGGGGCAAGAGACCCAGTACTTC. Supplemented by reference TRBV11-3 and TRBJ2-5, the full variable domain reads EAGVVQSPRYKIIEKKQPVAFWCNPISGHNTLYWYLQNLGQGPELLIRYENEEAVDDSQLPKDRFSAERLKGVDSTLKIQPAELGDSAVYLCASSLRGQETQYFGPGTRLLVL.

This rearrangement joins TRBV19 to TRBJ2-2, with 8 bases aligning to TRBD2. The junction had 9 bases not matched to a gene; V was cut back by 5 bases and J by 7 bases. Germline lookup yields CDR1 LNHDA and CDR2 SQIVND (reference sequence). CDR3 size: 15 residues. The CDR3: CASSPPGLVIGELFF. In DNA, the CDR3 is TGTGCCAGTAGTCCCCCGGGACTAGTTATCGGGGAGCTGTTTTTT.

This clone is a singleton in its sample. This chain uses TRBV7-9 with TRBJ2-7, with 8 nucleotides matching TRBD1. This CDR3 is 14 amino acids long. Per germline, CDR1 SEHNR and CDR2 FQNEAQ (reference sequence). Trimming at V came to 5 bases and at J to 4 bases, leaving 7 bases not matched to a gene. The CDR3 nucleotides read TGTGCCAGCAGCACCGGGACAGGACCGTACGAGCAGTACTTC. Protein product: CASSTGTGPYEQYF.

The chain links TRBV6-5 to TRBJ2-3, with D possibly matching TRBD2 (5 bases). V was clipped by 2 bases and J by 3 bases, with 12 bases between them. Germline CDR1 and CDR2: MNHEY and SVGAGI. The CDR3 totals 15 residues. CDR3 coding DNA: TGTGCCAGCAGTTACGGGGTTGGAGGAACAGATACGCAGTATTTT. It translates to CASSYGVGGTDTQYF.

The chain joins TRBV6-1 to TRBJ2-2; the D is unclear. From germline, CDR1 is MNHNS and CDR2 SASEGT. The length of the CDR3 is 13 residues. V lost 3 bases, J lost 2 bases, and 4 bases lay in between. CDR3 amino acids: CASSDLNTGELFF. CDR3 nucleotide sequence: TGTGCCAGCAGTGATCTAAACACCGGGGAGCTGTTTTTT.

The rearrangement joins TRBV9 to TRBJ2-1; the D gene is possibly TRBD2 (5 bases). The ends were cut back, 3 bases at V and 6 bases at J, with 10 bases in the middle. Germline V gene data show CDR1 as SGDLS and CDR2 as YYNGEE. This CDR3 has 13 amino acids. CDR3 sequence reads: CASSDGIRNEQFF. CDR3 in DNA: TGTGCCAGCAGCGACGGGATTCGCAATGAGCAGTTCTTC.

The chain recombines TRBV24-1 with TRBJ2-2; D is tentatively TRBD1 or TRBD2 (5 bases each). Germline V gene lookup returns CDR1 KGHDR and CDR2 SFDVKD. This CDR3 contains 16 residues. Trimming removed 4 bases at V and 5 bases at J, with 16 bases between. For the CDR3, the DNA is TGTGCCACCAGTGACCCAGAGGGGAGCGTTACCGGGGAGCTGTTTTTT. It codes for CATSDPEGSVTGELFF.

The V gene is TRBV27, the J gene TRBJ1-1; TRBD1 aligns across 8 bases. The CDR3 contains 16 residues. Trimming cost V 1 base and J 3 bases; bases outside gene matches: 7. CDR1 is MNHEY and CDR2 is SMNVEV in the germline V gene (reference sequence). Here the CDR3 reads CASSLFTGGRDTEAFF. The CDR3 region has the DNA TGTGCCAGCAGTTTATTTACAGGGGGGCGAGACACTGAAGCTTTCTTT.

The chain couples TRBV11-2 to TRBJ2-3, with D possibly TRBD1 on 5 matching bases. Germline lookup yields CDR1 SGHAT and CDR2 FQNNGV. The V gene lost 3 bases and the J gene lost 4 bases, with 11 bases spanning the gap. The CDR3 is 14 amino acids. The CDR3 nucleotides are TGTGCCAGCAGCTTTTTATCGACAGCAGATACGCAGTATTTT. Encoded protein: CASSFLSTADTQYF.

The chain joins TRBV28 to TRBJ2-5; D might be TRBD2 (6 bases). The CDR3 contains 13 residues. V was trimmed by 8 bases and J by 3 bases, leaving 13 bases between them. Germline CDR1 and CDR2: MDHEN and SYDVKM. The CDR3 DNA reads TGTGCCAGCCACACACCGGGGGAAGAGACCCAGTACTTC. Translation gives CASHTPGEETQYF.

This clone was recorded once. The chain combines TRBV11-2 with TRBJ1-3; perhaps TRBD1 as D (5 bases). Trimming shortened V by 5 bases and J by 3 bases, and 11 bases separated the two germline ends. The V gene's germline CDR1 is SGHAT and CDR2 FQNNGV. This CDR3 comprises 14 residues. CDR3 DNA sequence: TGTGCCAGCAGCCCTTCGGGGCATGGAAACACCATATATTTT. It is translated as CASSPSGHGNTIYF.

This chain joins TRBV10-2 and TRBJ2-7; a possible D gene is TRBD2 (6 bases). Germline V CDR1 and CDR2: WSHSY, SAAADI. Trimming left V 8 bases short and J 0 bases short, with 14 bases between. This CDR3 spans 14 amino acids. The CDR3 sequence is CASGFSGLSYEQYF. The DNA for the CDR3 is TGCGCCAGCGGGTTTAGCGGCCTCTCCTACGAGCAGTACTTC.

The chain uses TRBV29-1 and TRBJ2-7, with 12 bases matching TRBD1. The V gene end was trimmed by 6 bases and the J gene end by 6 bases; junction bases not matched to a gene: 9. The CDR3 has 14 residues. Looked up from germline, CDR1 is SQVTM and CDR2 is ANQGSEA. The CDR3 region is CSVRDRGLGGEQYF. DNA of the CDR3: TGCAGCGTCCGGGACAGGGGGCTAGGTGGCGAGCAGTACTTC.

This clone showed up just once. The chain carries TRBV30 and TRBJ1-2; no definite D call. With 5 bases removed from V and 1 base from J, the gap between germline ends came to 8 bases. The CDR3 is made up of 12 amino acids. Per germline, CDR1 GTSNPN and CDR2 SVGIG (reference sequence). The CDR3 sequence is CAWDGGNYGYTF. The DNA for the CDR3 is TGTGCCTGGGACGGAGGTAACTATGGCTACACCTTC.

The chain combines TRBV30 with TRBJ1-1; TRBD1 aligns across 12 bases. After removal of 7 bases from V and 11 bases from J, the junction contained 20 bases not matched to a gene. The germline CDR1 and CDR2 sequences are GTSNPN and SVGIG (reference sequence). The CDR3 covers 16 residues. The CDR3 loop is CAFTLGTGGGSHFAFF. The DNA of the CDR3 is TGTGCCTTCACCCTCGGGACAGGGGGCGGGAGTCACTTTGCTTTCTTT.

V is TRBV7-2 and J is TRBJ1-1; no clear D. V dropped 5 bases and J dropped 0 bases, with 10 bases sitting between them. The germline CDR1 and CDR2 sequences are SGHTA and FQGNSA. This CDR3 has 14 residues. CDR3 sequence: CASSRRPVNTEAFF. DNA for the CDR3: TGTGCCAGCAGCCGCCGGCCGGTGAACACTGAAGCTTTCTTT.

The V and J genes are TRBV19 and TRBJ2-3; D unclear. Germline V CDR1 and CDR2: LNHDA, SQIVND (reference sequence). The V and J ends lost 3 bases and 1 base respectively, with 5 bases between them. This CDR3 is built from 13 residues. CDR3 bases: TGTGCCAGTAGTATCACAGGCACAGATACGCAGTATTTT. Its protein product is CASSITGTDTQYF.

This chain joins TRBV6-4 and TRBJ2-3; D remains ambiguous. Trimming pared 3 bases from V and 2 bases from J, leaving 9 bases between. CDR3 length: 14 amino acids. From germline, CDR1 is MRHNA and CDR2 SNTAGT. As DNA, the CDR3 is TGTGCCAGCAGTGAGGCCCAGACCACAGATACGCAGTATTTT. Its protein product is CASSEAQTTDTQYF.

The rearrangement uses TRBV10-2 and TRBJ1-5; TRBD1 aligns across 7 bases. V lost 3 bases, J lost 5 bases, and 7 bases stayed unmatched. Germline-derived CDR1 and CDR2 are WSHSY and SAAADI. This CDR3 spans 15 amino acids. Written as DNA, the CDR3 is TGCGCCAGCAGTGACTCGACAGGGATCGATCAGCCCCAGCATTTT. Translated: CASSDSTGIDQPQHF.

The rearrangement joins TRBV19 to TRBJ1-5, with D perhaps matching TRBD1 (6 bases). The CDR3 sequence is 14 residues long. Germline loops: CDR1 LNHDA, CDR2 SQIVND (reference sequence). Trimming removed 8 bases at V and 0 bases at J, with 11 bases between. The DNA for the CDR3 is TGTGCCAGTTTCGGACAGTATAGCAATCAGCCCCAGCATTTT. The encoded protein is CASFGQYSNQPQHF.

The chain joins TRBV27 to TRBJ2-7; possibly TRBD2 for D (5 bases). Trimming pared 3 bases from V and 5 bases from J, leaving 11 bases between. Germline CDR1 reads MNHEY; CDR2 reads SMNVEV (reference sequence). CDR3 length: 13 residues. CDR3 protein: CASSFNDYHEQYF. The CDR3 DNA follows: TGTGCCAGCAGTTTCAACGACTACCACGAGCAGTACTTC.

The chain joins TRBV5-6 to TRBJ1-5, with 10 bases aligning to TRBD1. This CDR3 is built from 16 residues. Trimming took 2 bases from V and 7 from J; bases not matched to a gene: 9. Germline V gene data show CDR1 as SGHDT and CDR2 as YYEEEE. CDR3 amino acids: CASSFTATGGRQPQHF. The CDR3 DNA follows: TGTGCCAGCAGCTTTACCGCGACAGGGGGCAGGCAGCCCCAGCATTTT.

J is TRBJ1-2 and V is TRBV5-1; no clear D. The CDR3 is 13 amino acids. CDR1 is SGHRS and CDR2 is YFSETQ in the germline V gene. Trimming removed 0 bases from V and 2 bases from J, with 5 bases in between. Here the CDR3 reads CASSLGGNYGYTF. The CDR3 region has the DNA TGCGCCAGCAGCTTGGGAGGGAACTATGGCTACACCTTC.

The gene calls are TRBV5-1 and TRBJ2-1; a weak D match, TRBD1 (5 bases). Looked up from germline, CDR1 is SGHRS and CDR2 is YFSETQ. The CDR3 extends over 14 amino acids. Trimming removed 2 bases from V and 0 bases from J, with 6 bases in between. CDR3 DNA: TGCGCCAGCAGCTTCGACAGCTCCTACAATGAGCAGTTCTTC. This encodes CASSFDSSYNEQFF.

CDR3 bases: TGTGCCTGGGAGCTGGGCTCCTACAATGAGCAGTTCTTC. The encoded protein is CAWELGSYNEQFF. The chain joins TRBV30 to TRBJ2-1; D gene uncertain. This CDR3 is 13 amino acids long. Germline CDR1 GTSNPN, CDR2 SVGIG (reference sequence). Trimming pared 5 bases from V and 0 bases from J, leaving 8 bases between.

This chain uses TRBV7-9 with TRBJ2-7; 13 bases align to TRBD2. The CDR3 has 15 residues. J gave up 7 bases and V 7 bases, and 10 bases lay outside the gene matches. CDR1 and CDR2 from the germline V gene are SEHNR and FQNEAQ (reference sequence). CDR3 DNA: TGTGCCAGCAACGACGGACTAGCGGGAGCTGGGGAGCAGTACTTC. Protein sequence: CASNDGLAGAGEQYF.

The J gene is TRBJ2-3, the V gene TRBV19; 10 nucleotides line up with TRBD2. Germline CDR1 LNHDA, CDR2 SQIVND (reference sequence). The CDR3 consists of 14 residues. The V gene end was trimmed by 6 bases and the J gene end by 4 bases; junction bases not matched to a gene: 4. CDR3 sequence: CASSQRGGPDTQYF. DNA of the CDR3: TGTGCCAGTAGCCAGCGGGGGGGCCCAGATACGCAGTATTTT.

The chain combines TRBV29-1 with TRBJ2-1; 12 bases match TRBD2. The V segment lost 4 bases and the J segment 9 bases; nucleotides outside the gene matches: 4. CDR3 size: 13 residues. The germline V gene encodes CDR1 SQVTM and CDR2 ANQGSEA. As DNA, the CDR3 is TGCAGCGTTGTACTAGCGGGAGGCAGTGAGCAGTTCTTC. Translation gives CSVVLAGGSEQFF.